This T cell receptor beta chain was recovered during a study of T cell responses to AZD1222 COVID-19 vaccine. General study results and limits: Baseline serostatus was positive in only six or seven AZD1222 recipients.

Germline V gives CDR1 SGHDT, CDR2 YYEEEE. This CDR3 region has 13 residues. Trimming stripped 2 bases from V and 4 bases from J, with 10 bases between. Libraries were prepared by immunoSEQ multiplex PCR; TCRdb keeps only in-frame clonotypes and omits some of them. The data contain roughly 70,000 clones, 60% to 85% of them singletons. About this clone itself: Its antigen is unknown.

The sequence was obtained from an adult in good health. The source was peripheral blood, collected on day 0 of MenACWY control vaccination. This chain links TRBV5-6 with TRBJ2-7, with D perhaps TRBD2 (5 bases). CDR3 amino acids: CASSLTPGYEQYF. CDR3 sequence (DNA): TGTGCCAGCAGCTTAACCCCGGGATACGAGCAGTACTTC.